The 23 T cell receptor beta chains listed next were all sequenced from one sample in a study of shared clonotypes between healthy human individuals. Produced via immunoSEQ multiplex PCR; TCRdb's table is partial and in-frame only. The repertoire holds hundreds of thousands of clones, with approximately 74% as singletons. Sequencing used memory CD4+ T cells sorted from blood. The subset here: CD45RA-negative fraction. The receptors derive from a woman aged 25 to 39 in good health.

This chain links TRBV19 with TRBJ2-5, with 8 bases aligning to TRBD1. Germline values: CDR1 LNHDA, CDR2 SQIVND (reference sequence). With 1 base clipped from V and 4 bases from J, the junction kept 8 bases outside the gene matches. The length of the CDR3 is 16 residues. The CDR3 coding sequence is TGTGCCAGTAGTATAGTCCAGGGGGCATCGGGAGAGACCCAGTACTTC. Its protein product is CASSIVQGASGETQYF.

The chain combines TRBV28 with TRBJ1-1; 7 bases line up with TRBD1. CDR1 and CDR2 from the germline V gene are MDHEN and SYDVKM. CDR3 size: 15 residues. J gave up 3 bases and V 8 bases, and 12 bases lay outside the gene matches. CDR3 region: CASPPFTGADTEAFF. The CDR3 bases are TGTGCCAGCCCTCCGTTCACAGGGGCCGACACTGAAGCTTTCTTT.

V is TRBV5-6 and J is TRBJ2-5; D unresolved. Trimming left V 0 bases short and J 4 bases short, with 13 bases between. The CDR3 is 15 amino acids. Germline loops: CDR1 SGHDT, CDR2 YYEEEE. CDR3 nucleotides: TGTGCCAGCAGCTTGGCCCTAAGGGTTCGAGAGACCCAGTACTTC. Residues: CASSLALRVRETQYF.

The chain is built from TRBV2 and TRBJ2-2; D is possibly TRBD2 (6 bases). Germline lookup yields CDR1 SNHLY and CDR2 FYNNEI. CDR3 length equals 14 residues. Trimming stripped 1 base from V and 5 bases from J, with 8 bases between. This chain's CDR3 is CASSEEAGTGELFF. CDR3 sequence (DNA): TGTGCCAGCAGTGAAGAGGCGGGAACCGGGGAGCTGTTTTTT.

V and J are TRBV5-1 and TRBJ2-1; perhaps TRBD1 as D (6 bases). The CDR3 has 13 amino acids. V was pared by 4 bases and J by 5 bases, with 10 bases between. Germline loops: CDR1 SGHRS, CDR2 YFSETQ. Here the CDR3 DNA reads TGCGCCAGCAGCGGGGGCTACAACAATGAGCAGTTCTTC. Its translation: CASSGGYNNEQFF.

The V and J genes are TRBV6-1 and TRBJ1-4, with TRBD1 identical over 9 bases. CDR1 and CDR2 from the germline V gene are MNHNS and SASEGT. CDR3 length: 14 residues. Unmatched junction bases numbered 5, after V lost 6 bases and J lost 6 bases. CDR3 sequence reads: CASRLQGADEKLFF. CDR3 DNA sequence: TGTGCCAGCAGATTACAGGGGGCCGATGAAAAACTGTTTTTT.

The J gene is TRBJ2-1, the V gene TRBV25-1, with 10 bases identical to TRBD1. The CDR3 spans 17 residues. CDR1 and CDR2 from the germline V gene are MGHDK and SYGVNS. J gave up 5 bases and V 2 bases, and 9 bases lay outside the gene matches. Here the CDR3 DNA reads TGTGCCAGCAGTGAAGCTCTGGACAGGGGGTCCCACAATGAGCAGTTCTTC. Encoded protein: CASSEALDRGSHNEQFF.

As for this clone: A much larger clone differs from this one at a single base, so this may be a read error. This chain connects TRBV5-1 to TRBJ1-3, with D perhaps matching TRBD1 (5 bases). The V gene's germline CDR1 is SGHRS and CDR2 YFSETQ. The CDR3 runs to 14 residues. The ends were cut back, 0 bases at V and 2 bases at J, with 6 bases in the middle. The CDR3 sequence is CASSLGRAGNTIYF. The CDR3, as DNA: TGCGCCAGCAGCTTGGGCAGGGCTGGAAACACCATATATTTT.

J is TRBJ2-7 and V is TRBV2; TRBD2 agrees at 7 bases. J lost 0 bases, V lost 7 bases, and 6 bases had no gene match. The CDR3 length is 14 residues. CDR1 and CDR2 from the germline V gene are SNHLY and FYNNEI. CDR3 amino acids: CASIRDYSSYEQYF. In DNA form, the CDR3 reads TGTGCCAGCATCCGGGACTACAGCTCCTACGAGCAGTACTTC.

This chain joins TRBV25-1 and TRBJ1-1; no definite D call. Germline V gene lookup returns CDR1 MGHDK and CDR2 SYGVNS. Trimming removed 1 base at V and 0 bases at J, with 15 bases between. CDR3 length: 17 residues. The CDR3 reads CASSEWGAASLNTEAFF. Written as DNA, the CDR3 is TGTGCCAGCAGTGAATGGGGAGCAGCGAGTCTGAACACTGAAGCTTTCTTT.

This sequence joins TRBV6-1 and TRBJ2-2; unclear D gene. Trimming cost V 4 bases and J 4 bases, with 13 bases left between them. Per the germline V gene, CDR1 is MNHNS and CDR2 is SASEGT. This CDR3 is 15 amino acids long. The CDR3 nucleotides are TGTGCCAGCAGTGGGTCAAGGTTCGGCACCGGGGAGCTGTTTTTT. This translates into CASSGSRFGTGELFF.

The sample holds a few counts of this clone. V usage is TRBV6-5 and J usage is TRBJ1-2; D gene unclear. Germline CDR1 and CDR2: MNHEY and SVGAGI. The CDR3 contains 15 residues. Trimming took 7 bases from V and 0 from J, leaving 15 bases between them. The chain's CDR3 is CASTPGWQTNYGYTF. In nucleotides, the CDR3 is TGTGCCAGCACACCGGGATGGCAGACTAACTATGGCTACACCTTC.

The sample holds a few counts of this clone. The chain carries TRBV6-4 and TRBJ1-5, with TRBD1 matching over 7 bases. Trimming cost V 7 bases and J 4 bases; bases outside gene matches: 7. CDR3 size: 14 residues. Germline assignment: CDR1 MRHNA and CDR2 SNTAGT. The CDR3: CASNHRDRNQPQHF. The CDR3 coding sequence is TGTGCCAGCAACCACCGGGACAGAAATCAGCCCCAGCATTTT.

The J gene is TRBJ2-2, the V gene TRBV10-1, with D unclear. CDR3 length equals 12 residues. Germline assignment: CDR1 WNHNN and CDR2 SYGVQD (reference sequence). V gave up 5 bases and J gave up 5 bases, with 6 bases separating them. The CDR3 DNA is TGCGCCAGCAGTTTTGAGACCGGGGAGCTGTTTTTT. Protein: CASSFETGELFF.

The V call is TRBV11-2, the J call TRBJ2-7, with 10 nucleotides matching TRBD1. V lost 5 bases to trimming and J lost 6 bases; unmatched junction nucleotides: 13. Germline V gene lookup returns CDR1 SGHAT and CDR2 FQNNGV. The CDR3 runs to 16 residues. In DNA form, the CDR3 reads TGTGCCAGCAGCCCAGCGCGCCGGGACAGGGGTTTCGAGCAGTACTTC. It codes for CASSPARRDRGFEQYF.

The chain carries TRBV7-9 and TRBJ2-1, with D maybe TRBD2 (6 bases). V was cut by 8 bases and J by 0 bases, with 14 bases left in between. Germline lookup yields CDR1 SEHNR and CDR2 FQNEAQ (reference sequence). CDR3 length: 15 residues. CDR3 sequence reads: CASSSGLPSYNEQFF. The CDR3 nucleotides are TGTGCCAGCTCATCGGGACTCCCCTCCTACAATGAGCAGTTCTTC.

For this clone: Distinct nucleotide sequences in the sample also encode this CDR3. The chain is built from TRBV28 and TRBJ1-4; D is unclear. The CDR3 loop spans 13 amino acids. The germline V gene encodes CDR1 MDHEN and CDR2 SYDVKM. The V and J ends lost 3 bases and 4 bases respectively, with 6 bases between them. The CDR3 sequence: CASSLGGNEKLFF. The CDR3 region has the DNA TGTGCCAGCAGTTTGGGAGGTAATGAAAAACTGTTTTTT.

The J gene is TRBJ1-1, the V gene TRBV29-1; D gene unclear. V lost 1 base to trimming and J lost 6 bases, with 12 bases between them. Germline values: CDR1 SQVTM, CDR2 ANQGSEA. CDR3 length: 13 residues. DNA of the CDR3: TGCAGCGTTGAAGGTAATGAGGGCGCTGAAGCTTTCTTT. Its protein product is CSVEGNEGAEAFF.

The chain couples TRBV7-2 to TRBJ1-3; unclear D gene. This CDR3 has 13 residues. V gave up 5 bases and J gave up 4 bases, with 9 bases separating them. The V gene's germline CDR1 is SGHTA and CDR2 FQGNSA. The CDR3 loop is CASSPYIGNTIYF. CDR3 sequence (DNA): TGTGCCAGCAGCCCTTATATAGGAAACACCATATATTTT.

Only one count was recorded for this clone. The V and J genes are TRBV11-2 and TRBJ2-7; D unresolved. There are 15 residues in the CDR3. V was pared by 4 bases and J by 4 bases, with 17 bases between. Germline CDR1 SGHAT, CDR2 FQNNGV. The CDR3 loop reads CASSSPTILEYEQYF. CDR3 nucleotides: TGTGCCAGCAGCTCCCCTACCATTCTAGAGTACGAGCAGTACTTC.

This clone was observed a few times. This sequence joins TRBV7-9 and TRBJ2-6, with 7 positions matching TRBD1. V trimming: 5 bases; J trimming: 0 bases; junction bases outside the gene matches: 4. CDR1 and CDR2 (germline): SEHNR, FQNEAQ (reference sequence). The CDR3 contains 16 residues. DNA for the CDR3: TGTGCCAGCAGCCGGGACAGCCACTCTGGGGCCAACGTCCTGACTTTC. It specifies CASSRDSHSGANVLTF.

The chain couples TRBV20-1 to TRBJ1-1, with D possibly matching TRBD1 (6 bases). The ends were cut back, 7 bases at V and 4 bases at J, with 10 bases in the middle. Germline V lookup: CDR1 DFQATT, CDR2 SNEGSKA (reference sequence). This CDR3 is 11 amino acids long. The CDR3 sequence: CSVVRGTEAFF. The CDR3 DNA follows: TGCAGTGTTGTCAGGGGCACTGAAGCTTTCTTT.

This clone was counted between two and nine times. The chain couples TRBV20-1 to TRBJ2-3, with D hard to call. The V end lost 5 bases, the J end lost 8 bases, and 8 bases lay between the germline ends. Germline V gene lookup returns CDR1 DFQATT and CDR2 SNEGSKA (reference sequence). The length of the CDR3 is 10 residues. This CDR3 reads CSAGDVTQYF. The CDR3 DNA reads as TGCAGTGCTGGGGATGTTACGCAGTATTTT.